The clone carrying this TCR beta chain occurred a few times. This sample is drawn from a study of T-cell reconstitution after alpha-beta-depleted transplantation in children. There are 15 residues in the CDR3. Unique molecular identifiers featured in how the TCRbeta library was prepared. TCRdb analysed the PCR reads with MiXCR anew, one entry per CDR3 protein. Of approximately 510,000 distinct CDR3 sequences in the sample, 18% were seen once. V is TRBV21-1 and J is TRBJ2-7; the listed D gene, TRBD2, was not tested against the DNA. TRBV21-1 is a recognized pseudogene. This receptor was obtained from a human donor who donated a stem cell graft to a child with acute lymphoblastic leukemia. Specimen: PBMCs from the stem cell graft donor, collected from the stem cell graft. The CDR3 DNA follows: TGTGCCAGCAGCAAAGGGGCGGGATGCAACTACGAGCAGTACTTC. This sequence encodes CASSKGAGCNYEQYF.